The 27 T cell receptor beta chains below all came from one sample that was sequenced in a study of cytomegalovirus exposure and HLA in healthy donors. This table comes from immunoSEQ multiplex PCR, and its TCRdb copy is limited to in-frame clones, with some not included. The sample yields some 240,000 clones, roughly 87% seen once. Sequenced material: PBMCs. The source of these receptors is a woman between 18 and 29 years old in good health and CMV-seropositive.

CDR3 amino acids: CASSVQPANYGYTF. In DNA, the CDR3 is TGTGCCAGCAGTGTACAGCCCGCTAACTATGGCTACACCTTC. The chain employs TRBV28 and TRBJ1-2; no clear D. This CDR3 is built from 14 residues. Germline CDR1 reads MDHEN; CDR2 reads SYDVKM. V was shortened by 5 bases and J by 0 bases, with 10 bases between the two germline ends.

This clone was seen only once. The chain couples TRBV19 to TRBJ1-1; D is ambiguous. Germline V CDR1 and CDR2: LNHDA, SQIVND (reference sequence). This CDR3 has 13 residues. V lost 1 base, J lost 4 bases, and 7 bases lay in between. The CDR3 loop reads CASSIGRGTEAFF. The CDR3 DNA is TGTGCCAGTAGTATAGGGCGGGGCACTGAAGCTTTCTTT.

This chain joins TRBV6-1 and TRBJ2-5, with 9 nucleotides matching TRBD1. The V gene end was trimmed by 1 base and the J gene end by 5 bases; junction bases not matched to a gene: 5. The CDR3 spans 15 residues. Looked up from germline, CDR1 is MNHNS and CDR2 is SASEGT. The CDR3 reads CASSEVTGGGETQYF. CDR3 bases: TGTGCCAGCAGTGAAGTTACAGGGGGCGGGGAGACCCAGTACTTC.

This sequence joins TRBV7-2 and TRBJ1-2; maybe TRBD1 (5 bases). The CDR3 contains 14 residues. V lost 0 bases and J 2 bases, leaving 7 bases between the germline ends. The germline gives CDR1 SGHTA, CDR2 FQGNSA. CDR3: CASSLAQGNYGYTF. The CDR3 DNA is TGTGCCAGCAGCTTAGCGCAGGGAAACTATGGCTACACCTTC.

V usage is TRBV19 and J usage is TRBJ2-7, with D possibly being TRBD2 (6 bases). Germline CDR1 LNHDA, CDR2 SQIVND (reference sequence). Trimming stripped 1 base from V and 3 bases from J, with 13 bases between. This CDR3 spans 15 amino acids. CDR3 coding DNA: TGTGCCAGTAGTATAGGGGAGGTCGCGTACTACGAGCAGTACTTC. Amino acid sequence: CASSIGEVAYYEQYF.

The rearrangement links TRBV7-8 to TRBJ2-3; D is possibly TRBD2 (5 bases). V was trimmed by 5 bases and J by 6 bases, leaving 15 bases between them. Germline CDR1 and CDR2: SGHVS and FQNEAQ. CDR3 length: 14 amino acids. CDR3 sequence: CASSLDRPGDTQYF. The DNA of the CDR3 is TGTGCCAGCAGCCTCGACCGACCGGGGGATACGCAGTATTTT.

The rearrangement uses TRBV9 and TRBJ2-2, with a tentative D call TRBD2 (6 bases). The CDR3 runs 17 residues. With 0 bases removed from V and 3 bases from J, the gap between germline ends came to 15 bases. Germline CDR1 reads SGDLS; CDR2 reads YYNGEE. The CDR3 sequence: CASSVEVGRGDTGELFF. DNA for the CDR3: TGTGCCAGCAGCGTAGAGGTTGGGCGGGGAGACACCGGGGAGCTGTTTTTT.

This clone was detected once. The rearrangement links TRBV29-1 to TRBJ2-1; 7 positions match TRBD2. The V and J ends lost 4 bases and 0 bases, in that order; junction bases with no gene match: 3. Germline CDR1 and CDR2: SQVTM and ANQGSEA. The CDR3 is made up of 14 amino acids. This CDR3 is CSVGGGSSYNEQFF. CDR3 coding DNA: TGCAGCGTTGGTGGCGGGAGCTCCTACAATGAGCAGTTCTTC.

This clone showed up just a few times. The chain couples TRBV7-3 to TRBJ1-5; D ambiguous. The CDR3 is made up of 12 amino acids. Trimming removed 4 bases from V and 7 bases from J, with 8 bases in between. CDR1 and CDR2 from the germline V gene are SGHTA and FQGTGA. The CDR3 is CASSWTFQPQHF. DNA of the CDR3: TGTGCCAGCAGCTGGACTTTCCAGCCCCAGCATTTT.

This sequence joins TRBV15 and TRBJ1-5, with D unresolved. Germline-derived CDR1 and CDR2 are LNHNV and YYDKDF (reference sequence). The CDR3 totals 15 residues. The V end was cut by 0 bases, the J end by 6 bases, with 12 bases between. Written as DNA, the CDR3 is TGTGCCACCAGCAGAGATGGAGGGATGGGTCAGCCCCAGCATTTT. Protein: CATSRDGGMGQPQHF. The whole variable domain, remainder taken from reference TRBV15 and TRBJ1-5, is DAMVIQNPRYQVTQFGKPVTLSCSQTLNHNVMYWYQQKSSQAPKLLFHYYDKDFNNEADTPDNFQSRRPNTSFCFLDIRSPGLGDTAMYLCATSRDGGMGQPQHFGDGTRLSIL.

The rearrangement links TRBV7-9 to TRBJ2-7; 7 nucleotides line up with TRBD1. Germline CDR1 reads SEHNR; CDR2 reads FQNEAQ (reference sequence). The length of the CDR3 is 14 residues. The V gene end was trimmed by 7 bases and the J gene end by 1 base; junction bases not matched to a gene: 7. The CDR3 spells CASTVTGKSYEQYF. CDR3 nucleotide sequence: TGTGCCAGCACCGTGACAGGGAAATCCTACGAGCAGTACTTC.

The chain recombines TRBV10-3 with TRBJ2-6, with 7 bases identical to TRBD1. This CDR3 region has 16 residues. Per germline, CDR1 ENHRY and CDR2 SYGVKD. The trim removed 6 bases at V and 0 bases at J, leaving 5 bases unmatched. The CDR3: CAIRRGLLSGANVLTF. In DNA form, the CDR3 reads TGTGCCATCAGAAGGGGGCTCCTCTCTGGGGCCAACGTCCTGACTTTC.

The chain carries TRBV13 and TRBJ2-7; 14 nucleotides agree with TRBD2. The CDR3 has 17 amino acids. V lost 4 bases to trimming and J lost 3 bases; unmatched junction nucleotides: 8. Germline V gene data show CDR1 as PRHDT and CDR2 as FYEKMQ (reference sequence). Here the CDR3 DNA reads TGTGCCAGCAGCTCCAGGACTAGCGGGAGGTGGTTCTACGAGCAGTACTTC. This sequence encodes CASSSRTSGRWFYEQYF. Filled out from reference TRBV13 and TRBJ2-7, the complete variable domain reads AAGVIQSPRHLIKEKRETATLKCYPIPRHDTVYWYQQGPGQDPQFLISFYEKMQSDKGSIPDRFSAQQFSDYHSELNMSSLELGDSALYFCASSSRTSGRWFYEQYFGPGTRLTVT.

J is TRBJ1-1 and V is TRBV28; 9 nucleotides line up with TRBD1. CDR1 and CDR2 (germline): MDHEN, SYDVKM. This CDR3 is built from 14 residues. The V gene end was trimmed by 6 bases and the J gene end by 7 bases; junction bases not matched to a gene: 9. The CDR3 loop reads CASSRRQGGFEAFF. DNA for the CDR3: TGTGCCAGCAGCCGTCGACAGGGGGGGTTTGAAGCTTTCTTT. The complete variable domain, with remaining parts taken from reference TRBV28 and TRBJ1-1, reads DVKVTQSSRYLVKRTGEKVFLECVQDMDHENMFWYRQDPGLGLRLIYFSYDVKMKEKGDIPEGYSVSREKKERFSLILESASTNQTSMYLCASSRRQGGFEAFFGQGTRLTVV.

This clone has a single count. The chain has TRBV28 and TRBJ2-3, with D maybe TRBD1 (5 bases). Trimming stripped 2 bases from V and 4 bases from J, with 10 bases between. Germline V gene data show CDR1 as MDHEN and CDR2 as SYDVKM. This CDR3 has 14 residues. The CDR3 DNA reads as TGTGCCAGCAGTTTAACGCAGGGCGCAGATACGCAGTATTTT. Encoded protein: CASSLTQGADTQYF.

The chain uses TRBV10-1 and TRBJ2-5; 9 bases are shared with TRBD1. The ends lost 8 bases at V and 4 bases at J; junction bases unmatched: 5. Looked up from germline, CDR1 is WNHNN and CDR2 is SYGVQD (reference sequence). The CDR3 spans 13 residues. The CDR3 sequence: CASSDRGGETQYF. CDR3 nucleotides: TGCGCCAGCTCGGACAGGGGTGGAGAGACCCAGTACTTC.

The rearrangement uses TRBV1 and TRBJ2-1; the D segment call TRBD1 is taken from the table without a DNA check. TRBV1 is recorded as a pseudogene. This CDR3 region has 16 residues. As DNA, the CDR3 is TGCACCAGCAGCCAAGATAAGGGGTCCCCTTGCGATGAGCAGTTCTTC. Translation: CTSSQDKGSPCDEQFF.

The V and J genes are TRBV28 and TRBJ1-2; possibly TRBD1 for D (5 bases). The CDR3 sequence is 14 residues long. Trimming took 6 bases from V and 10 from J, leaving 21 bases between them. The germline V gene has CDR1 MDHEN and CDR2 SYDVKM. For the CDR3, the DNA is TGTGCCAGCAGAATTACAGGTGGGCGCGATGACTACACCTTC. It specifies CASRITGGRDDYTF.

This clone was seen only once. The chain couples TRBV15 to TRBJ1-1; 8 nucleotides line up with TRBD1. Looked up from germline, CDR1 is LNHNV and CDR2 is YYDKDF (reference sequence). Losses at the gene ends were 3 bases for V and 3 bases for J; bases not matched to a gene: 12. CDR3 size: 17 residues. The CDR3 nucleotides are TGTGCCACCAGCAGCCGCGGGACAGGAGAAAAGGACACTGAAGCTTTCTTT. Its protein product is CATSSRGTGEKDTEAFF.

V usage is TRBV18 and J usage is TRBJ2-2, with 7 bases aligning to TRBD2. This CDR3 contains 15 residues. The germline V gene encodes CDR1 KGHSH and CDR2 LQKENI. V shed 6 bases and J 1 base; nucleotides not matched to a gene: 5. In DNA, the CDR3 is TGTGCCAGCTCCTTGGGACTAAAGAACACCGGGGAGCTGTTTTTT. Amino acids: CASSLGLKNTGELFF.

The rearrangement links TRBV6-5 to TRBJ1-5; no definite D call. The CDR3 runs 12 residues. Germline lookup yields CDR1 MNHEY and CDR2 SVGAGI. V was shortened by 7 bases and J by 7 bases, with 11 bases between the two germline ends. The CDR3 nucleotides read TGTGCCAGCACCCCTCGGGGACAGCCCCAGCATTTT. It encodes CASTPRGQPQHF.

V and J are TRBV6-5 and TRBJ2-1; possibly TRBD2 for D (6 bases). The V end was cut by 5 bases, the J end by 8 bases, with 16 bases between. The germline CDR1 and CDR2 sequences are MNHEY and SVGAGI. CDR3 length: 14 residues. In DNA form, the CDR3 reads TGTGCCAGCAGTCCAACCCTAGCGAAGGATGAGCAGTTCTTC. It yields the protein CASSPTLAKDEQFF.

This chain links TRBV10-3 with TRBJ1-2, with 10 nucleotides matching TRBD1. CDR3 length: 15 residues. Germline CDR1 ENHRY, CDR2 SYGVKD. The V gene end was trimmed by 4 bases and the J gene end by 6 bases; junction bases not matched to a gene: 8. The DNA for the CDR3 is TGTGCCATCAGTGTCCCGACAGGGGGCAAAAATGGCTACACCTTC. Its protein is CAISVPTGGKNGYTF.

This clone showed up just a few times. The chain joins TRBV4-2 to TRBJ2-5; TRBD1 matches 12 bases. Trimming took 4 bases from V and 5 from J; bases not matched to a gene: 5. CDR3 length: 15 amino acids. Germline assignment: CDR1 LGHNA and CDR2 YNFKEQ. CDR3 amino acids: CASSPGQGAVETQYF. The CDR3 nucleotides read TGTGCCAGCAGCCCGGGACAGGGGGCTGTGGAGACCCAGTACTTC.

This chain connects TRBV6-1 to TRBJ1-3; D possibly corresponds to TRBD1 (6 bases). V gave up 9 bases and J gave up 2 bases, with 11 bases separating them. CDR3 length: 13 amino acids. Germline V gene sequence: CDR1 MNHNS, CDR2 SASEGT. The CDR3 spells CARSGVTGNTIYF. DNA for the CDR3: TGTGCCAGATCAGGGGTTACTGGAAACACCATATATTTT.

The V call is TRBV19, the J call TRBJ2-7, with 7 nucleotides matching TRBD1. Germline trimming cut 5 bases from V and 0 bases from J; bases unmatched to any gene: 7. The CDR3 length is 15 residues. Germline V gene sequence: CDR1 LNHDA, CDR2 SQIVND (reference sequence). The CDR3 spells CASSPWTGASYEQYF. The CDR3 DNA follows: TGTGCCAGTAGTCCCTGGACAGGCGCCTCCTACGAGCAGTACTTC.

V usage is TRBV2 and J usage is TRBJ2-2; TRBD2 matches 10 bases. This CDR3 spans 16 amino acids. In germline, CDR1 is SNHLY, CDR2 FYNNEI. Trimming cost V 4 bases and J 4 bases; bases outside gene matches: 6. The CDR3 region has the DNA TGTGCCAGCAGTGCCCTAGCGGGAGCGGCCACCGGGGAGCTGTTTTTT. Protein: CASSALAGAATGELFF. The full variable domain, with the rest looked up from reference TRBV2 and TRBJ2-2, is EPEVTQTPSHQVTQMGQEVILRCVPISNHLYFYWYRQILGQKVEFLVSFYNNEISEKSEIFDDQFSVERPDGSNFTLKIRSTKLEDSAMYFCASSALAGAATGELFFGEGSRLTVL.